The 7 T cell receptor beta chains in this list originate from one sample, sequenced in a study of shared clonotypes between healthy human individuals. The protocol was immunoSEQ multiplex PCR, while the TCRdb copy is restricted to in-frame clones and leaves out a portion. The sample contains some 1 million clones, about 76% of which appear only once. Sample: memory CD4+ T cells sorted from blood. Subset described: CD45RA-negative fraction. The receptors stem from a man aged 18 to 30 in good health.

The chain uses TRBV18 and TRBJ2-1; 8 bases align to TRBD2. CDR1 is KGHSH, CDR2 LQKENI, per germline. The CDR3 extends over 16 amino acids. The V and J ends lost 2 bases and 0 bases, in that order; junction bases with no gene match: 3. CDR3 protein: CASSPGLASSYNEQFF. The CDR3 DNA reads as TGTGCCAGCTCACCAGGACTAGCAAGCTCCTACAATGAGCAGTTCTTC. Drawing the rest from reference TRBV18 and TRBJ2-1, the complete variable domain is NAGVMQNPRHLVRRRGQEARLRCSPMKGHSHVYWYRQLPEEGLKFMVYLQKENIIDESGMPKERFSAEFPKEGPSILRIQQVVRGDSAAYFCASSPGLASSYNEQFFGPGTRLTVL.

This clone was counted ten times or more. This CDR3 is also generated by other DNA sequences in the sample. The rearrangement links TRBV5-1 to TRBJ2-1, with TRBD2 as a possible D gene (6 bases). The CDR3 covers 15 residues. The germline V gene encodes CDR1 SGHRS and CDR2 YFSETQ. V lost 5 bases and J 2 bases, leaving 14 bases between the germline ends. CDR3 DNA: TGCGCCAGCAGTCTAGGCGGGAATACCTACAATGAGCAGTTCTTC. Translating it yields CASSLGGNTYNEQFF.

The V gene is TRBV7-2, the J gene TRBJ2-7; a weak D match, TRBD1 (5 bases). CDR1 is SGHTA and CDR2 is FQGNSA in the germline V gene. This CDR3 comprises 13 residues. Trimming pared 5 bases from V and 3 bases from J, leaving 11 bases between. The CDR3 sequence is CASSRLDSYEQYF. CDR3 nucleotides: TGTGCCAGCAGCCGATTAGACAGCTACGAGCAGTACTTC.

Here the CDR3 reads CASSSRTGAGGYTF. For the CDR3, the DNA is TGTGCCAGCAGTTCCAGGACAGGCGCCGGCGGCTACACCTTC. This sequence joins TRBV6-6 and TRBJ1-2, with 7 bases that match TRBD1. The CDR3 is made up of 14 amino acids. Unmatched junction bases numbered 10, after V lost 4 bases and J lost 8 bases. The V gene's germline CDR1 is MNHNY and CDR2 SVGAGI (reference sequence).

The chain couples TRBV6-5 to TRBJ1-5, with TRBD1 matching over 8 bases. From germline, CDR1 is MNHEY and CDR2 SVGAGI. V lost 6 bases to trimming and J lost 7 bases; unmatched junction nucleotides: 8. The CDR3 runs to 14 residues. CDR3 amino acids: CASRAGQGGQPQHF. The CDR3 nucleotides are TGTGCCAGCAGGGCCGGACAGGGAGGGCAGCCCCAGCATTTT.

This clone was recorded once. Here the CDR3 reads CAASGWGTKETQYF. The CDR3 region has the DNA TGTGCCGCTTCGGGCTGGGGGACCAAAGAGACCCAGTACTTC. The genes are TRBV6-5 and TRBJ2-5; the D call may be TRBD1 or TRBD2 (5 bases each). Deletions cut 11 bases from V and 3 bases from J, with 19 bases between. The germline gives CDR1 MNHEY, CDR2 SVGAGI. The CDR3 is 14 amino acids.

J is TRBJ2-7 and V is TRBV7-2; D is unclear. This CDR3 contains 12 residues. The V end lost 10 bases, the J end lost 7 bases, and 17 bases lay between the germline ends. Germline V gene lookup returns CDR1 SGHTA and CDR2 FQGNSA. CDR3 nucleotides: TGTGCCACCACAAGGGAACAATTGGAGCAGTACTTC. This encodes CATTREQLEQYF.